These 5 T cell receptor beta chains were all obtained from the same sample, sequenced in a study of beta chain features in type 1 diabetes. The whole isolated RNA underwent reverse transcription, so sequencing captured expressed TCRB transcripts. Repertoires were generated with immunoSEQ multiplex PCR, while TCRdb's copy carries only in-frame clones and drops some. Among fewer than 550,000 clones, about an eighth were seen once, and the ten largest hold 0.045% to 0.05%. The sample was naive CD4+ T cells from blood. The receptors derive from a woman aged 18-29 years in good health.

In this sample, this clone turned up many times. The V and J genes are TRBV2 and TRBJ2-4; perhaps D is TRBD1 or TRBD2 (5 bases each). The CDR3 length is 14 residues. Germline V gene lookup returns CDR1 SNHLY and CDR2 FYNNEI. Trimming took off 3 bases at V and 5 bases at J, with 11 bases between the two ends. CDR3 in amino acids: CASSETGRENIQYF. Here the CDR3 DNA reads TGTGCCAGCAGTGAGACGGGGCGAGAAAACATTCAGTACTTC.

The chain is built from TRBV9 and TRBJ1-1; D remains unclear. Trimming took off 0 bases at V and 4 bases at J, with 10 bases between the two ends. The CDR3 is 14 amino acids. Per germline, CDR1 SGDLS and CDR2 YYNGEE. The CDR3 reads CASSVGGVFTEAFF. The CDR3 DNA is TGTGCCAGCAGCGTAGGCGGGGTATTCACTGAAGCTTTCTTT.

This clone has more than one count but fewer than ten. The chain is built from TRBV25-1 and TRBJ2-5; D uncertain. The germline V and J ends were trimmed by 3 bases and 0 bases, with 11 bases remaining between them. This CDR3 is built from 15 residues. Germline values: CDR1 MGHDK, CDR2 SYGVNS. The CDR3 protein is CASSERQWYQETQYF. DNA for the CDR3: TGTGCCAGCAGTGAGCGCCAGTGGTACCAAGAGACCCAGTACTTC.

This clone has more than one count but fewer than ten. The chain couples TRBV29-1 to TRBJ1-4; D call uncertain. This CDR3 comprises 12 residues. V was cut by 5 bases and J by 4 bases, with 8 bases left in between. Looked up from germline, CDR1 is SQVTM and CDR2 is ANQGSEA. CDR3 nucleotide sequence: TGCAGCGTTCTCGGAGATAATGAAAAACTGTTTTTT. This codes for CSVLGDNEKLFF.

This chain connects TRBV6-5 to TRBJ2-5, with 9 bases fitting TRBD1. V lost 2 bases to trimming and J lost 6 bases; unmatched junction nucleotides: 4. The CDR3 totals 14 residues. Germline loops: CDR1 MNHEY, CDR2 SVGAGI. The CDR3 nucleotides are TGTGCCAGCAGTTACGACAGGGGGAAGCAGACCCAGTACTTC. It codes for CASSYDRGKQTQYF.